This is a list of T cell receptor beta chains from one sample in a study of blood T cell repertoires in COVID-19. Method: immunoSEQ multiplex PCR; TCRdb's copy keeps in-frame clones and lacks some. The table has fewer than 350,000 clones, about 89% seen once. The sequenced material came from peripheral blood. All receptors derive from a man aged 35-49 years with acute or convalescent COVID-19. The CDR3 runs from the conserved cysteine through the conserved F or W. D genes are given only for firm matches. Clone size is not always given. Where it is, it says once, few, many or a class for expanded clones.

len: 15
j_gene: TRBJ1-3
v_gene: TRBV11-3
abundance: few
d_gene: NA
CDR3aa: CASSLDGNSGNTIYF
CDR3nt: TGTGCCAGCAGCTTAGACGGGAACTCTGGAAACACCATATATTTT

len: 13
j_gene: TRBJ2-7
v_gene: TRBV30
abundance: NA
d_gene: NA
CDR3aa: CAWSVFRLYEQYF
CDR3nt: TGTGCCTGGAGTGTTTTCAGATTATACGAGCAGTACTTC

len: 14
j_gene: TRBJ2-7
v_gene: TRBV6-2/TRBV6-3
abundance: once
d_gene: NA
CDR3aa: CASSSMTGAYEQYF
CDR3nt: TGTGCCAGCAGTTCGATGACAGGAGCCTACGAGCAGTACTTC

len: 14
j_gene: TRBJ1-4
v_gene: TRBV18
abundance: NA
d_gene: NA
CDR3aa: CASSLQGINEKLFF
CDR3nt: TGTGCCAGCTCATTACAGGGCATTAATGAAAAACTGTTTTTT

len: 13
j_gene: TRBJ2-3
v_gene: TRBV5-1
abundance: NA
d_gene: NA
CDR3aa: CASSSIPTDTQYF
CDR3nt: TGCGCCAGCAGCTCTATCCCCACAGATACGCAGTATTTT

len: 16
j_gene: TRBJ1-1
v_gene: TRBV5-1
abundance: NA
d_gene: NA
CDR3aa: CASSLGRAGLNTEAFF
CDR3nt: TGCGCCAGCAGCTTAGGCAGGGCTGGCCTGAACACTGAAGCTTTCTTT

len: 12
j_gene: TRBJ2-1
v_gene: TRBV28
abundance: NA
d_gene: NA
CDR3aa: CASRGAGNEQFF
CDR3nt: TGTGCCAGCAGGGGCGCCGGCAATGAGCAGTTCTTC

len: 16
j_gene: TRBJ2-1
v_gene: TRBV4-2
abundance: NA
d_gene: TRBD2
CDR3aa: CASSQGGLAGYNEQFF
CDR3nt: TGTGCCAGCAGCCAAGGGGGACTAGCGGGATACAATGAGCAGTTCTTC

len: 15
j_gene: TRBJ2-7
v_gene: TRBV7-2
abundance: NA
d_gene: NA
CDR3aa: CASSLITGLGYEQYF
CDR3nt: TGTGCCAGCAGCTTAATCACGGGATTGGGCTACGAGCAGTACTTC

len: 13
j_gene: TRBJ1-2
v_gene: TRBV6-1
abundance: NA
d_gene: NA
CDR3aa: CASSERGGYGYTF
CDR3nt: TGTGCCAGCAGTGAACGGGGAGGTTATGGCTACACCTTC

len: 15
j_gene: TRBJ2-3
v_gene: TRBV7-6
abundance: NA
d_gene: NA
CDR3aa: CASSSFGVLGDTQYF
CDR3nt: TGTGCCAGCAGCTCTTTCGGGGTCCTAGGGGATACGCAGTATTTT

len: 13
j_gene: TRBJ1-3
v_gene: TRBV12-3/TRBV12-4
abundance: few
d_gene: NA
CDR3aa: CASSRGSGNTIYF
CDR3nt: TGTGCCAGCAGCAGGGGCTCTGGAAACACCATATATTTT

len: 15
j_gene: TRBJ1-1
v_gene: TRBV3-1/TRBV3-2
abundance: NA
d_gene: NA
CDR3aa: CASSQSRLLNTEAFF
CDR3nt: TGTGCCAGCAGCCAATCGAGACTCCTGAACACTGAAGCTTTCTTT

len: 13
j_gene: TRBJ2-3
v_gene: TRBV7-3
abundance: few
d_gene: TRBD2
CDR3aa: CASSLRGGDTQYF
CDR3nt: TGTGCCAGCAGCTTAAGGGGGGGAGATACGCAGTATTTT

len: 14
j_gene: TRBJ2-2
v_gene: TRBV9
abundance: NA
d_gene: NA
CDR3aa: CASSTPRGPGELFF
CDR3nt: TGTGCCAGCAGCACCCCCCGGGGTCCCGGGGAGCTGTTTTTT

len: 12
j_gene: TRBJ2-3
v_gene: TRBV13
abundance: NA
d_gene: NA
CDR3aa: CASSQGTDTQYF
CDR3nt: TGTGCCAGCAGCCAGGGTACAGATACGCAGTATTTT

len: 14
j_gene: TRBJ1-2
v_gene: TRBV3-1/TRBV3-2
abundance: NA
d_gene: NA
CDR3aa: CASSQDNTGRVHTF
CDR3nt: TGTGCCAGCAGCCAAGATAATACAGGGCGTGTTCACACCTTC

len: 16
j_gene: TRBJ2-7
v_gene: TRBV11-2
abundance: NA
d_gene: TRBD2
CDR3aa: CASSLNAAGGSYEQYF
CDR3nt: TGTGCCAGCAGCTTAAACGCGGCGGGGGGATCCTACGAGCAGTACTTC

len: 15
j_gene: TRBJ2-7
v_gene: TRBV5-1
abundance: NA
d_gene: NA
CDR3aa: CASSLLTGSPYEQYF
CDR3nt: TGCGCCAGCAGCTTGTTGACAGGCAGCCCTTACGAGCAGTACTTC

len: 16
j_gene: TRBJ2-1
v_gene: TRBV6-1
abundance: NA
d_gene: NA
CDR3aa: CASSVQAFSSYNEQFF
CDR3nt: TGTGCCAGCAGTGTTCAGGCCTTTAGCTCCTACAATGAGCAGTTCTTC

len: 16
j_gene: TRBJ2-2
v_gene: TRBV10-3
abundance: NA
d_gene: TRBD1
CDR3aa: CAISGPTGAGTGELFF
CDR3nt: TGTGCCATCAGTGGGCCTACAGGGGCGGGCACCGGGGAGCTGTTTTTT

len: 15
j_gene: TRBJ1-6
v_gene: TRBV5-4
abundance: NA
d_gene: TRBD1
CDR3aa: CASSPGTAYNSPLHF
CDR3nt: TGTGCCAGCAGCCCGGGGACAGCTTATAATTCACCCCTCCACTTT

len: 18
j_gene: TRBJ2-3
v_gene: TRBV9
abundance: NA
d_gene: TRBD1
CDR3aa: CASSNYWTGSVGTDTQYF
CDR3nt: TGTGCCAGCAGCAACTATTGGACAGGGAGTGTTGGAACAGATACGCAGTATTTT

len: 17
j_gene: TRBJ2-7
v_gene: TRBV5-4
abundance: NA
d_gene: NA
CDR3aa: CASSPRPVRESSYEQYF
CDR3nt: TGTGCCAGCAGCCCTCGTCCTGTTAGAGAGAGCTCCTACGAGCAGTACTTC

len: 16
j_gene: TRBJ2-2
v_gene: TRBV9
abundance: few
d_gene: NA
CDR3aa: CASSVGKGSGTGELFF
CDR3nt: TGTGCCAGCAGCGTAGGAAAAGGGAGTGGAACCGGGGAGCTGTTTTTT

len: 15
j_gene: TRBJ2-1
v_gene: TRBV27
abundance: NA
d_gene: NA
CDR3aa: CASSLIGGTYNEQFF
CDR3nt: TGTGCCAGCAGTTTAATCGGAGGGACCTACAATGAGCAGTTCTTC

len: 16
j_gene: TRBJ1-4
v_gene: TRBV2
abundance: once
d_gene: NA
CDR3aa: CASSERRVATNEKLFF
CDR3nt: TGTGCCAGCAGTGAAAGGAGGGTCGCAACTAATGAAAAACTGTTTTTT

len: 12
j_gene: TRBJ2-3
v_gene: TRBV29-1
abundance: NA
d_gene: TRBD1
CDR3aa: CSVAQGTDTQYF
CDR3nt: TGCAGCGTTGCACAGGGGACAGATACGCAGTATTTT

len: 14
j_gene: TRBJ1-3
v_gene: TRBV19
abundance: NA
d_gene: NA
CDR3aa: CATRGGNPGNTIYF
CDR3nt: TGTGCCACACGAGGGGGAAATCCGGGAAACACCATATATTTT

len: 17
j_gene: TRBJ1-2
v_gene: TRBV11-2
abundance: few
d_gene: NA
CDR3aa: CASRLAAGFTKDYGYTF
CDR3nt: TGTGCCAGCAGACTGGCGGCAGGGTTTACAAAGGACTATGGCTACACCTTC

len: 15
j_gene: TRBJ1-2
v_gene: TRBV6-6
abundance: NA
d_gene: TRBD1
CDR3aa: CASSYLGQGNYGYTF
CDR3nt: TGTGCCAGCAGTTACTTGGGACAGGGGAACTATGGCTACACCTTC

len: 13
j_gene: TRBJ1-2
v_gene: TRBV5-1
abundance: NA
d_gene: TRBD1
CDR3aa: CASSSQGDYGYTF
CDR3nt: TGCGCCAGCAGCTCCCAGGGGGACTATGGCTACACCTTC

len: 15
j_gene: TRBJ1-4
v_gene: TRBV4-1
abundance: once
d_gene: NA
CDR3aa: CASSLQGLANEKLFF
CDR3nt: TGCGCCAGCAGCCTGCAGGGTTTGGCTAATGAAAAACTGTTTTTT

len: 13
j_gene: TRBJ1-5
v_gene: TRBV5-8
abundance: once
d_gene: NA
CDR3aa: CASSWPRGQPQHF
CDR3nt: TGTGCCAGCAGCTGGCCCCGGGGTCAGCCCCAGCATTTT

len: 11
j_gene: TRBJ1-1
v_gene: TRBV6-6
abundance: NA
d_gene: NA
CDR3aa: CATVRSTEAFF
CDR3nt: TGTGCCACCGTCAGGTCCACTGAAGCTTTCTTT

len: 15
j_gene: TRBJ1-1
v_gene: TRBV5-6
abundance: NA
d_gene: NA
CDR3aa: CASSLAGVRGTEAFF
CDR3nt: TGTGCCAGCAGCTTGGCAGGGGTCAGAGGAACTGAAGCTTTCTTT

len: 15
j_gene: TRBJ1-5
v_gene: TRBV5-1
abundance: NA
d_gene: NA
CDR3aa: CASSLGQGSGQPQHF
CDR3nt: TGCGCCAGCAGCTTGGGGCAGGGATCTGGTCAGCCCCAGCATTTT

len: 12
j_gene: TRBJ2-7
v_gene: TRBV5-1
abundance: NA
d_gene: NA
CDR3aa: CASSLQGNEQYF
CDR3nt: TGCGCCAGCAGCTTACAGGGAAACGAGCAGTACTTC

len: 14
j_gene: TRBJ2-3
v_gene: TRBV3-1/TRBV3-2
abundance: once
d_gene: NA
CDR3aa: CASSRTSVPDTQYF
CDR3nt: TGTGCCAGCAGCCGGACTTCTGTACCAGATACGCAGTATTTT

len: 16
j_gene: TRBJ1-5
v_gene: TRBV5-5
abundance: NA
d_gene: NA
CDR3aa: CARSLGLGGGNQPQHF
CDR3nt: TGTGCCCGCAGCCTCGGACTGGGGGGGGGCAATCAGCCCCAGCATTTT

len: 13
j_gene: TRBJ2-7
v_gene: TRBV5-1
abundance: NA
d_gene: NA
CDR3aa: CASSLGAGYEQYF
CDR3nt: TGCGCCAGCAGCTTGGGGGCAGGCTACGAGCAGTACTTC

len: 13
j_gene: TRBJ1-2
v_gene: TRBV7-8
abundance: NA
d_gene: NA
CDR3aa: CASNIGIGGGYTF
CDR3nt: TGTGCCAGCAACATCGGAATAGGGGGAGGCTACACCTTC

len: 17
j_gene: TRBJ2-6
v_gene: TRBV6-1
abundance: NA
d_gene: TRBD1
CDR3aa: CASTDRGEATGANVLTF
CDR3nt: TGTGCCAGCACTGACAGGGGGGAAGCTACTGGGGCCAACGTCCTGACTTTC

len: 12
j_gene: TRBJ1-1
v_gene: TRBV18
abundance: NA
d_gene: TRBD1
CDR3aa: CASSFDRAEAFF
CDR3nt: TGTGCCAGCTCATTCGACAGGGCTGAAGCTTTCTTT

len: 14
j_gene: TRBJ1-5
v_gene: TRBV30
abundance: NA
d_gene: NA
CDR3aa: CAWSPQYSNQPQHF
CDR3nt: TGTGCCTGGAGTCCTCAGTATAGCAATCAGCCCCAGCATTTT

len: 19
j_gene: TRBJ1-2
v_gene: TRBV11-2
abundance: NA
d_gene: NA
CDR3aa: CASSLLSTSRRIANYGYTF
CDR3nt: TGTGCCAGCAGCTTATTATCGACCTCACGGAGGATAGCTAACTATGGCTACACCTTC

len: 12
j_gene: TRBJ1-2
v_gene: TRBV7-9
abundance: once
d_gene: TRBD1
CDR3aa: CASSLTGYGYTF
CDR3nt: TGTGCCAGCAGCCTGACAGGGTATGGCTACACCTTC

len: 14
j_gene: TRBJ1-2
v_gene: TRBV24-1
abundance: NA
d_gene: NA
CDR3aa: CATSDPTQAGGYTF
CDR3nt: TGTGCCACCAGTGATCCCACCCAAGCGGGTGGCTACACCTTC

len: 12
j_gene: TRBJ1-1
v_gene: TRBV29-1
abundance: NA
d_gene: NA
CDR3aa: CSVESVNTEAFF
CDR3nt: TGCAGCGTTGAAAGCGTTAACACTGAAGCTTTCTTT

len: 16
j_gene: TRBJ2-2
v_gene: TRBV5-4
abundance: NA
d_gene: NA
CDR3aa: CASSFFLGANTGELFF
CDR3nt: TGTGCCAGCAGCTTTTTTTTAGGAGCGAACACCGGGGAGCTGTTTTTT

len: 17
j_gene: TRBJ2-2
v_gene: TRBV7-2
abundance: NA
d_gene: NA
CDR3aa: CASSLRPGGGYTGELFF
CDR3nt: TGTGCCAGCAGCCTACGACCGGGGGGCGGGTACACCGGGGAGCTGTTTTTT

len: 14
j_gene: TRBJ2-7
v_gene: TRBV24-1
abundance: NA
d_gene: NA
CDR3aa: CATSDRYRVDEQYF
CDR3nt: TGTGCCACCAGTGATAGGTACAGGGTGGACGAGCAGTACTTC

len: 15
j_gene: TRBJ2-1
v_gene: TRBV4-1
abundance: NA
d_gene: TRBD2
CDR3aa: CASSLTSGAYNEQFF
CDR3nt: TGCGCCAGCAGCCTAACTAGCGGGGCATACAATGAGCAGTTCTTC

len: 13
j_gene: TRBJ1-1
v_gene: TRBV11-2
abundance: NA
d_gene: NA
CDR3aa: CASSFQGVGEAFF
CDR3nt: TGTGCCAGCAGCTTCCAAGGGGTAGGAGAAGCTTTCTTT

len: 13
j_gene: TRBJ1-1
v_gene: TRBV6-5
abundance: NA
d_gene: TRBD1
CDR3aa: CASRDRVETEAFF
CDR3nt: TGTGCCAGCAGGGACAGGGTGGAAACTGAAGCTTTCTTT

len: 16
j_gene: TRBJ2-2
v_gene: TRBV5-6
abundance: NA
d_gene: TRBD2
CDR3aa: CASSPTGGANTGELFF
CDR3nt: TGTGCCAGCAGCCCTACCGGGGGGGCGAACACCGGGGAGCTGTTTTTT

len: 12
j_gene: TRBJ1-2
v_gene: TRBV10-1
abundance: NA
d_gene: TRBD1
CDR3aa: CASSGQGYGYTF
CDR3nt: TGCGCCAGCAGTGGACAGGGGTATGGCTACACCTTC

len: 17
j_gene: TRBJ2-2
v_gene: TRBV7-8
abundance: NA
d_gene: NA
CDR3aa: CASSLRFGGPDTGELFF
CDR3nt: TGTGCCAGCAGCTTAAGGTTCGGGGGGCCAGACACCGGGGAGCTGTTTTTT

len: 14
j_gene: TRBJ2-3
v_gene: TRBV10-3
abundance: NA
d_gene: TRBD1
CDR3aa: CAISESTGPDTQYF
CDR3nt: TGTGCCATCAGTGAGTCGACAGGGCCAGATACGCAGTATTTT